This TCR beta chain was documented in a study of identical twins. MiXCR, run by TCRdb on the 5' RACE reads, gives a single entry per CDR3 protein. The profile shows some 560,000 distinct CDR3 sequences, 9.6% of them singletons. This clonotype was counted ten times or more. The antigen is not known. Overall study findings and caveats: Abundant beta clonotypes from cord blood bore fewer insertions; memory repertoires lacked this pattern.

Trimming took 3 bases from V and 5 from J; bases not matched to a gene: 15. Per germline, CDR1 MNHEY and CDR2 SMNVEV (reference sequence). This CDR3 spans 17 amino acids. The data were also submitted as part of a second study, on yellow fever vaccine responses in identical twins. From that paper: Reported findings indicate that twins' vaccine T cell responses seemed partially convergent, partially personalized.

The sample consisted of PBMCs. The receptor was derived from a woman aged 18-30 years in good health. The chain employs TRBV27 and TRBJ1-1; 7 bases align to TRBD1. The CDR3 here is CASSFWGVGGGTTEAFF. In nucleotides, the CDR3 is TGTGCCAGCAGTTTTTGGGGGGTGGGAGGGGGCACTACTGAAGCTTTCTTT.